A single TCR beta chain is shown here with its context. This sample is drawn from a study of blood T cell repertoires in COVID-19. Study as a whole: Sites across the United States, Italy and Spain contributed samples from acute and convalescent COVID-19. PBMCs, B-cell-depleted T cells, or T cells provided the cDNA or gDNA that made up the material.

V lost 5 bases and J lost 5, with 11 bases in between. This CDR3 contains 13 residues. In germline, CDR1 is LNHDA, CDR2 SQIVND (reference sequence). As handled by the study authors: Estimated nucleated cell counts came from reference gene primer amplification. Sequencing used immunoSEQ multiplex PCR; TCRdb keeps in-frame clones, though not all of them. The DNA was the basis for D and trimming; V, J and clone size are from that table. The sample yields around 70,000 clones, roughly 90% seen once. Seattle researchers signed up patients amid active infection and tracked them longitudinally. V and J are TRBV19 and TRBJ2-3, with a tentative D call TRBD2 (5 bases). The sequence was collected from a man in his fifties or sixties with COVID-19, enrolled during active disease. Sequencing input: peripheral blood. CDR3 protein: CASSERVRDTQYF. CDR3 DNA: TGTGCCAGTAGTGAGAGGGTTCGAGATACGCAGTATTTT. Full variable domain (outside the CDR3, taken from reference TRBV19 and TRBJ2-3): DGGITQSPKYLFRKEGQNVTLSCEQNLNHDAMYWYRQDPGQGLRLIYYSQIVNDFQKGDIAEGYSVSREKKESFPLTVTSAQKNPTAFYLCASSERVRDTQYFGPGTRLTVL.